Listed here is a single T cell receptor beta chain. This CDR3 spans 16 amino acids. V lost 6 bases and J lost 4; bases outside the gene matches: 12. The V gene's germline CDR1 is MNHNY and CDR2 SVGAGI (reference sequence). Profiling relied on immunoSEQ multiplex PCR, and the TCRdb table lists in-frame clones only, not all of them. The sample records a few million clones, 85% to 95% being singletons. This entry is derived from a study of shared clonotypes between healthy human individuals. J is TRBJ1-5 and V is TRBV6-6, with 7 bases lining up with TRBD1. Sequenced sample: naive CD4+ T cells from PBMCs. The subset here: CD45RA+ positively selected. This clonotype originated in a young man in good health. Some clones in this sample may be carry-over from other donors' samples. CDR3 region: CASSSRAGGVNQPQHF. CDR3 in DNA: TGTGCCAGCAGCTCACGGGCAGGGGGAGTAAATCAGCCCCAGCATTTT.